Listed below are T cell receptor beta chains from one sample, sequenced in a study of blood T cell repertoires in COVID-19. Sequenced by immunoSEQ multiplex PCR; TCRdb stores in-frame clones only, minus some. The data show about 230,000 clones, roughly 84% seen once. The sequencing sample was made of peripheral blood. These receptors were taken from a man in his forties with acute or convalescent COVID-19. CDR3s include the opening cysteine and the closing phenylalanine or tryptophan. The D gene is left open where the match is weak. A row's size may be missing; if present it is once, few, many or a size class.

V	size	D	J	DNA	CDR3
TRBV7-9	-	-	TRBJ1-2	TGTGCCAGCAGCGCGGGGCCTTATGGCTACACCTTC	CASSAGPYGYTF
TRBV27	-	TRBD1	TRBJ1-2	TGTGCCAGCAGCAGGACACAGGGGGCTAACTATGGCTACACCTTC	CASSRTQGANYGYTF
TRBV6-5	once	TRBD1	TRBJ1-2	TGTGCCAGCAGCAAGGACAGGTTGGGAGGCTACACCTTC	CASSKDRLGGYTF
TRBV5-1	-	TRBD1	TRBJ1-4	TGCGCCAGCAGCTTAACAGGGGGCGATTATGAAAAACTGTTTTTT	CASSLTGGDYEKLFF
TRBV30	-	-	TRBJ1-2	TGTGCCTTACAGGGCGTCGGCCTCGGCTACACCTTC	CALQGVGLGYTF
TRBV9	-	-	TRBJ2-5	TGTGCCAGCAGCCCCGGGACTTGGAACCTGGGCGAGACCCAGTACTTC	CASSPGTWNLGETQYF
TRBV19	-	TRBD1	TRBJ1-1	TGTGCCAGTAGTATTACCGGGACAGGCCACACTGAAGCTTTCTTT	CASSITGTGHTEAFF
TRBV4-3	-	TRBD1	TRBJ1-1	TGCGCCAGCAGCCAAGATCGACCGGACAGGGTAGACACTGAAGCTTTCTTT	CASSQDRPDRVDTEAFF
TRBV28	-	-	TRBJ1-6	TGTGCCAGCAGGCCGGGCCCCGGGAAAGCCTCCTATAATTCACCCCTCCACTTT	CASRPGPGKASYNSPLHF
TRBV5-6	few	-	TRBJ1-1	TGTGCCAGCAGCCCCATCTCCCGTTCCACGAGCCCGAACACTGAAGCTTTCTTT	CASSPISRSTSPNTEAFF
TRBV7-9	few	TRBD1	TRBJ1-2	TGTGCCAGCAGCTTCCCCACAGGGGGTCGTGGCTACACCTTC	CASSFPTGGRGYTF
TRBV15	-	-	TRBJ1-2	TGTGCCACCAGCAGAGACGGGCAGGGCTATGGCTACACCTTC	CATSRDGQGYGYTF
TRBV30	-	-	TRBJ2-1	TGTGCCTGGAGTGTGCCGGGGATTGGCAATGAGCAGTTCTTC	CAWSVPGIGNEQFF
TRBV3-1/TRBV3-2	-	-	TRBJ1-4	TGTGCCAGCTCCCAAGGGTTGACTTCAAAACTGTTTTTT	CASSQGLTSKLFF
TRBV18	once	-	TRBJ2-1	TGTGCCAGCTCACCAGGGCAGGGTCATGAGCAGTTCTTC	CASSPGQGHEQFF
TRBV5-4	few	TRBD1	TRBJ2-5	TGTGCCAGCAGCTTTGACAGGGGAGAGACCCAGTACTTC	CASSFDRGETQYF
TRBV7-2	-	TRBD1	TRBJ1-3	TGTGCCAGCAGCTTAGCGGGACAGGCTGGAAACACCATATATTTT	CASSLAGQAGNTIYF
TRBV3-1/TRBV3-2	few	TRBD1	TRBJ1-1	TGTGCCAGCAGCCAAGATCTCAGGGGGATGAACACTGAAGCTTTCTTT	CASSQDLRGMNTEAFF
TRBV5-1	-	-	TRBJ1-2	TGCGCCAGCAGCTTGCCTCCGGGCTACACCTTC	CASSLPPGYTF
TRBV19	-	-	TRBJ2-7	TGTGCCAGTAGAGAGACAGACTCCTACGAGCAGTACTTC	CASRETDSYEQYF
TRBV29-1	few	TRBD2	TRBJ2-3	TGCAGCGTTGTGAATTTTGGGAGGGTGGTCGATACAGATACGCAGTATTTT	CSVVNFGRVVDTDTQYF
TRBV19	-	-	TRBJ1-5	TGTGCCAGTACCCCAAGACAGTCCAATCAGCCCCAGCATTTT	CASTPRQSNQPQHF
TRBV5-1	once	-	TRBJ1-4	TGCGCCAGCAGCCCCTTGGGGGCGACTAATGAAAAACTGTTTTTT	CASSPLGATNEKLFF
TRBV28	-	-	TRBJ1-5	TGTGCCAGCCGGACCCCAGGGCGCGGAGACAATCAGCCCCAGCATTTT	CASRTPGRGDNQPQHF
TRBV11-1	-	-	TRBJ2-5	TGTGCCAGCAGCCTCCGGGTGGGGGACACGCAAGAGACCCAGTACTTC	CASSLRVGDTQETQYF
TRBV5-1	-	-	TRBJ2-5	TGCGCCAGCAGCATAGGACATGGCCAAGAGACCCAGTACTTC	CASSIGHGQETQYF
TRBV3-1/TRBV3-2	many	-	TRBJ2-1	TGTGCCAGCAGCCAAGGACTCCCCAGCCATTTTAGCTCCTACAATGAGCAGTTCTTC	CASSQGLPSHFSSYNEQFF
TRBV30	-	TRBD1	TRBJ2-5	TGTGCCTGGAGTCGACAGGGGGCGTGGGAGACCCAGTACTTC	CAWSRQGAWETQYF
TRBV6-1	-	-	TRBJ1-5	TGTGCCAGCAGTGAATCGTCTCGGACTGGTCAAAATCAGCCCCAGCATTTT	CASSESSRTGQNQPQHF
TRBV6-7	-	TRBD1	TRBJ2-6	TGTGCCAGCAGTTACTTACCAACCGGGACAGACATCTCTGGGGCCAACGTCCTGACTTTC	CASSYLPTGTDISGANVLTF
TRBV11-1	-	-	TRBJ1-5	TGTGCCAGCAGCCCCAGCCCAGGGAAGGATCAGCCCCAGCATTTT	CASSPSPGKDQPQHF